The 28 T cell receptor beta chains below come from one sample, sequenced in a study of blood T cells in healthy people across ages. Together with a sample-barcoded 5' primer, a J-beta primer mix was included in a second PCR lasting roughly 7 to 11 cycles. One entry per CDR3 protein results from TCRdb running MiXCR on the 5' RACE reads. Found here are about 1.6 million distinct CDR3 sequences, about 31% of them singletons; the top ten hold about 11%. Sequenced input: blood. The receptors here all came from a woman in her twenties or thirties in good health.

This chain joins TRBV7-9 and TRBJ2-7; 10 nucleotides agree with TRBD1. Looked up from germline, CDR1 is SEHNR and CDR2 is FQNEAQ (reference sequence). The V segment lost 3 bases and the J segment 6 bases; nucleotides outside the gene matches: 5. The CDR3 consists of 14 residues. DNA for the CDR3: TGTGCCAGCAGCTTGGACAGGGGGGATCTCGAGCAGTACTTC. This translates into CASSLDRGDLEQYF.

This chain links TRBV10-3 with TRBJ2-1, with a weak D call TRBD2 (5 bases). This CDR3 has 12 amino acids. With 4 bases removed from V and 8 bases from J, the gap between germline ends came to 9 bases. Per germline, CDR1 ENHRY and CDR2 SYGVKD. This CDR3 is CAISAPGYEQFF. Here the CDR3 DNA reads TGTGCCATCAGTGCCCCGGGGTATGAGCAGTTCTTC.

The V gene is TRBV5-1, the J gene TRBJ2-1; TRBD2 matches at 8 bases. The CDR3 is 14 amino acids. V lost 5 bases to trimming and J lost 9 bases; unmatched junction nucleotides: 10. CDR1 and CDR2 from the germline V gene are SGHRS and YFSETQ. The CDR3 DNA reads TGCGCCAGCAGTACCGGGAGGGAGGGTGGTGAGCAGTTCTTC. This encodes CASSTGREGGEQFF.

CDR3 residues: CASSLSSPGGNYGYTF. In nucleotides, the CDR3 is TGTGCCAGCAGTTTATCGTCCCCAGGGGGTAACTATGGCTACACCTTC. The chain links TRBV27 to TRBJ1-2; 7 bases map to TRBD1. Germline CDR1 is MNHEY and CDR2 is SMNVEV (reference sequence). The ends lost 0 bases at V and 1 base at J; junction bases unmatched: 5. The CDR3 contains 16 residues.

There are a few counts of this clonotype. V is TRBV20-1 and J is TRBJ1-5; possibly TRBD1 for D (5 bases). The CDR3 is 15 residues long. Looked up from germline, CDR1 is DFQATT and CDR2 is SNEGSKA (reference sequence). The V and J ends lost 0 bases and 10 bases respectively, with 19 bases between them. The CDR3 DNA reads as TGCAGTGCTAGAGATTCCGGGACTGGCGTATTTCCCCAGCATTTT. This codes for CSARDSGTGVFPQHF.

Points on this clonotype: The junction differs from germline at one of its ends, possibly a read error. V usage is TRBV6-6 and J usage is TRBJ2-1; 11 bases match TRBD2. The germline V gene has CDR1 MNHNY and CDR2 SVGAGI (reference sequence). The CDR3 totals 17 residues. CDR3 coding DNA: TGTGCCAGCAGTTCCCGAATATTAGCGGGGGGGCAGGTTGAGCAGTGCTTC. Translation gives CASSSRILAGGQVEQCF.

Regarding this clonotype: A read error may account for a junction end that differs from germline. The chain couples TRBV5-1 to TRBJ2-1, with TRBD1 identical over 8 bases. CDR3 length equals 13 residues. Germline values: CDR1 SGHRS, CDR2 YFSETQ. The DNA for the CDR3 is TGCGCCAGCAGCTATTCAGGGGGCAATGAGCGGTTCTTC. Translating it yields CASSYSGGNERFF.

This clonotype was seen more than once but under ten times. A junction end diverges from the germline sequence, so it may reflect a read error. The chain combines TRBV20-1 with TRBJ1-2, with 8 bases aligning to TRBD1. The germline V gene has CDR1 DFQATT and CDR2 SNEGSKA (reference sequence). CDR3 length equals 14 residues. The CDR3 DNA reads as TGCGGTGCTAGAGACGGACAGGGAGAGTATGGCTACACCTTC. It specifies CGARDGQGEYGYTF.

This clonotype has more than one count but fewer than ten. V and J are TRBV4-1 and TRBJ2-3; D gene uncertain. The CDR3 sequence is 17 residues long. Trimming removed 0 bases from V and 1 base from J, with 14 bases in between. Looked up from germline, CDR1 is MGHRA and CDR2 is YSYEKL. Here the CDR3 DNA reads TGCGCCAGCAGCCAAGATCACGAAGTCTTGGGCACAGATACGCAGTATTTT. It yields the protein CASSQDHEVLGTDTQYF.

The chain has TRBV20-1 and TRBJ1-1; D call uncertain. Germline CDR1 DFQATT, CDR2 SNEGSKA (reference sequence). V lost 5 bases, J lost 4 bases, and 14 bases lay in between. The CDR3 is made up of 13 amino acids. The CDR3 nucleotides are TGCAGTGCTTACCCGATGAGAGGCACTGAAGCTTTCTTT. It yields the protein CSAYPMRGTEAFF.

This clonotype was detected ten times or more. DNA of the CDR3: TGTGCCAGCAGCCCGGAGACCGTCTCGCGGGAGCAGTACTTC. Its protein product is CASSPETVSREQYF. This chain connects TRBV7-9 to TRBJ2-7; no reliable D call. The V gene's germline CDR1 is SEHNR and CDR2 FQNEAQ (reference sequence). CDR3 size: 14 residues. The V gene lost 5 bases and the J gene lost 7 bases, with 18 bases spanning the gap. Combining the CDR3 with reference TRBV7-9 and TRBJ2-7 gives the whole variable domain DTGVSQNPRHKITKRGQNVTFRCDPISEHNRLYWYRQTLGQGPEFLTYFQNEAQLEKSRLLSDRFSAERPKGSFSTLEIQRTEQGDSAMYLCASSPETVSREQYFGPGTRLTVT.

There are a few counts of this clonotype. The chain uses TRBV4-2 and TRBJ2-1, with 13 bases identical to TRBD2. This CDR3 has 15 residues. V lost 4 bases to trimming and J lost 7 bases; unmatched junction nucleotides: 4. The V gene's germline CDR1 is LGHNA and CDR2 YNFKEQ. Here the CDR3 reads CASSLGLAGWNEQFF. The CDR3 DNA follows: TGTGCCAGCAGCCTGGGACTAGCGGGGTGGAATGAGCAGTTCTTC.

Ten or more counts support this clonotype. CDR3 sequence (DNA): TGCGCCAGCAGCCAAGAACGAAGGCGCGGCTACACCTTC. Translated: CASSQERRRGYTF. The rearrangement joins TRBV4-1 to TRBJ1-2; D is uncertain. This CDR3 is built from 13 residues. Between the trimmed V and J ends, which lost 0 bases and 8 bases, there was a span of 10 bases. Germline loops: CDR1 MGHRA, CDR2 YSYEKL.

Comments on this clonotype: A much larger clone lies one base from this, so it may be a read error. The chain combines TRBV27 with TRBJ2-7; 10 nucleotides line up with TRBD1. Germline assignment: CDR1 MNHEY and CDR2 SMNVEV (reference sequence). The CDR3 extends over 14 amino acids. The CDR3 DNA is TGTGCCGGCAGTTCGGGACAGGGGCTGGGCGAGCAGTACTTC. Translation: CAGSSGQGLGEQYF.

This chain connects TRBV6-6 to TRBJ1-5; D is undetermined. The CDR3 length is 16 residues. Germline V CDR1 and CDR2: MNHNY, SVGAGI (reference sequence). Deletions cut 2 bases from V and 3 bases from J, with 14 bases between. The CDR3 nucleotides are TGTGCCAGCAGTTACGGAGTGAGTAGGACCAATCAGCCCCAGCATTTT. Translating gives CASSYGVSRTNQPQHF.

This clonotype was seen a few times. V and J are TRBV5-1 and TRBJ2-5; D is unresolved. V was clipped by 4 bases and J by 7 bases, with 8 bases between them. This CDR3 comprises 11 residues. Germline CDR1 reads SGHRS; CDR2 reads YFSETQ. For the CDR3, the DNA is TGCGCCAGCAGCAGTCCTACGACCCAGTACTTC. This encodes CASSSPTTQYF.

This clonotype was recorded many times. The J gene is TRBJ2-1, the V gene TRBV29-1; 8 positions match TRBD1. From germline, CDR1 is SQVTM and CDR2 ANQGSEA. This CDR3 comprises 14 residues. The V segment lost 5 bases and the J segment 1 base; nucleotides outside the gene matches: 4. The DNA of the CDR3 is TGCAGCGTTCACGACAGGGGTTCCTACAATGAGCAGTTCTTC. This sequence encodes CSVHDRGSYNEQFF.

This clonotype has at least ten counts. V and J are TRBV29-1 and TRBJ2-5; possibly TRBD1 or TRBD2 for D (5 bases each). Germline V lookup: CDR1 SQVTM, CDR2 ANQGSEA. CDR3 size: 12 residues. Trimming stripped 4 bases from V and 5 bases from J, with 11 bases between. The CDR3 is CSVAQGGETQYF. In nucleotides, the CDR3 is TGCAGCGTTGCGCAGGGCGGGGAGACCCAGTACTTC.

This chain connects TRBV20-1 to TRBJ2-5, with TRBD2 matching 9 bases. Germline V gene lookup returns CDR1 DFQATT and CDR2 SNEGSKA (reference sequence). CDR3 size: 14 residues. V lost 0 bases to trimming and J lost 11 bases; unmatched junction nucleotides: 10. The CDR3 bases are TGCAGTGCTAGAGAGGGAGCGGGAGGTCGGGAGCAGTACTTC. Its protein product is CSAREGAGGREQYF.

This clonotype has just a few counts. The genes are TRBV2 and TRBJ2-1; D possibly corresponds to TRBD2 (5 bases). This CDR3 region has 14 residues. V was clipped by 6 bases and J by 6 bases, with 15 bases between them. CDR1 and CDR2 from the germline V gene are SNHLY and FYNNEI. CDR3 bases: TGTGCCAGCAGGGAAAGTACTAGTGCCAATGAGCAGTTCTTC. This codes for CASRESTSANEQFF.

The chain links TRBV29-1 to TRBJ2-3, with TRBD1 as a possible D gene (5 bases). V lost 1 base to trimming and J lost 3 bases, with 17 bases between them. The germline gives CDR1 SQVTM, CDR2 ANQGSEA. This CDR3 is built from 16 residues. CDR3 in DNA: TGCAGCGTTGAAGGGGGCCAAGGGGTTGGAACAGATACGCAGTATTTT. Translation: CSVEGGQGVGTDTQYF.

The CDR3 loop reads CASSWRSGGARGTQYF. CDR3 sequence (DNA): TGTGCCAGCAGCTGGCGCAGCGGGGGGGCCCGAGGGACCCAGTACTTC. V is TRBV7-2 and J is TRBJ2-5; 10 bases match TRBD2. CDR1 is SGHTA and CDR2 is FQGNSA in the germline V gene. V shed 4 bases and J 7 bases; nucleotides not matched to a gene: 12. This CDR3 region has 16 residues.

This sequence joins TRBV2 and TRBJ2-1, with D possibly called TRBD1 or TRBD2 (5 bases each). V was pared by 7 bases and J by 2 bases, with 15 bases between. Germline V gives CDR1 SNHLY, CDR2 FYNNEI. This CDR3 has 15 residues. CDR3 protein: CASTRGESPYNEQFF. The DNA for the CDR3 is TGTGCCAGCACCCGGGGCGAATCCCCCTACAATGAGCAGTTCTTC.

The V call is TRBV15, the J call TRBJ1-4; D perhaps matches TRBD1 (5 bases). CDR1 is LNHNV and CDR2 is YYDKDF in the germline V gene (reference sequence). The CDR3 is made up of 15 amino acids. The V end was cut by 0 bases, the J end by 3 bases, with 8 bases between. CDR3 sequence (DNA): TGTGCCACCAGCAGAGATAAGGGGTCTAATGAAAAACTGTTTTTT. Encoded protein: CATSRDKGSNEKLFF.

This clonotype was seen more than once but under ten times. The chain joins TRBV6-5 to TRBJ1-2; unclear D gene. The germline V and J ends were trimmed by 6 bases and 7 bases, with 18 bases remaining between them. The CDR3 contains 14 residues. Per germline, CDR1 MNHEY and CDR2 SVGAGI. CDR3 coding DNA: TGTGCCAGCAGAATAACCCCCGGAGTGGGTGGCTACACCTTC. Protein: CASRITPGVGGYTF.

Worth noting for this clonotype: The junction differs from germline at one of its ends, possibly a read error. The genes are TRBV3-1 and TRBJ2-5; 8 nucleotides match TRBD1. Germline CDR1 and CDR2: LGHDT and YNNKEL (reference sequence). The CDR3 has 14 amino acids. CDR3 nucleotide sequence: TGTGCCGGCAGCCCGCCGACAGGGGAAGAGACCCAGTACTTC. This encodes CAGSPPTGEETQYF.

This clonotype appeared a few times. The chain links TRBV7-2 to TRBJ2-3; D unclear. CDR1 is SGHTA, CDR2 FQGNSA, per germline. CDR3 length: 14 residues. Deletions cut 5 bases from V and 1 base from J, with 10 bases between. CDR3 region: CASSLNPGTDTQYF. For the CDR3, the DNA is TGTGCCAGCAGCCTGAACCCTGGCACAGATACGCAGTATTTT. Based on the CDR3 plus reference TRBV7-2 and TRBJ2-3, the full variable domain is GAGVSQSPSNKVTEKGKDVELRCDPISGHTALYWYRQSLGQGLEFLIYFQGNSAPDKSGLPSDRFSAERTGGSVSTLTIQRTQQEDSAVYLCASSLNPGTDTQYFGPGTRLTVL.

The chain recombines TRBV27 with TRBJ2-7, with D possibly called TRBD1 or TRBD2 (5 bases each). Germline values: CDR1 MNHEY, CDR2 SMNVEV (reference sequence). The CDR3 has 15 amino acids. Trimming shortened V by 5 bases and J by 0 bases, and 14 bases separated the two germline ends. CDR3 loop: CASSPVGRSSYEQYF. CDR3 sequence (DNA): TGTGCCAGCAGTCCCGTGGGACGGAGCTCCTACGAGCAGTACTTC.